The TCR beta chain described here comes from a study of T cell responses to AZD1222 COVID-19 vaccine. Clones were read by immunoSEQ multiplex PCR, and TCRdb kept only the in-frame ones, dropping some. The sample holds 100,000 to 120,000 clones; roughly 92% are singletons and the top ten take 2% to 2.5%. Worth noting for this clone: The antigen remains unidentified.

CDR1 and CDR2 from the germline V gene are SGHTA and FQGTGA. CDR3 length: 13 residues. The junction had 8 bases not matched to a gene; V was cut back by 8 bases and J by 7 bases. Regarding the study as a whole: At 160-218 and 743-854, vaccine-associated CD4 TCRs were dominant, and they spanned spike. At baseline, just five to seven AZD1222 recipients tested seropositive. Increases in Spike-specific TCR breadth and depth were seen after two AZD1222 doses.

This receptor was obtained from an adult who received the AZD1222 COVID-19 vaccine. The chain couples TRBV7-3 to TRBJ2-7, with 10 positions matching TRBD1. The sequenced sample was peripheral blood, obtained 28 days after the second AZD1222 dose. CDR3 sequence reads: CASSGTGDGEQYF. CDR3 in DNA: TGTGCCAGCTCCGGGACAGGGGATGGGGAGCAGTACTTC.